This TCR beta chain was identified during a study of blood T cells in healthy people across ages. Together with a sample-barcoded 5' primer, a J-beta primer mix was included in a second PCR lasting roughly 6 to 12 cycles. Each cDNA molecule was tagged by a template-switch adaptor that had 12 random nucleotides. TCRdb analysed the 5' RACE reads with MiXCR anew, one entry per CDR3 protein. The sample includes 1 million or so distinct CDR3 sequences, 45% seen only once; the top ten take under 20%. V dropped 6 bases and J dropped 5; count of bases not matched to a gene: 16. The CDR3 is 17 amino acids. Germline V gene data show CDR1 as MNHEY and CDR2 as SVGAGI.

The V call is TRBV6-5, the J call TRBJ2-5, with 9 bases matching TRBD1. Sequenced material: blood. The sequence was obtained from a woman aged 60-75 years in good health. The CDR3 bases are TGTGCCAGCAGACTCTACGGACAGGGGCAACGAATGGAGACCCAGTACTTC. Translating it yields CASRLYGQGQRMETQYF.